This T cell receptor beta chain originates from a study of blood T cell repertoires in COVID-19 (dated by TCRdb to 2020 to 2022). Looking at the study overall: Samples from collaborators originated in the United States, Italy and Spain and spanned both the acute and convalescent phases of COVID-19. The prospective study material was composed of cDNA or gDNA derived from T cells, B-cell-depleted T cells, or PBMCs. The dataset comprised deeply sampled blood TCRbeta repertoires from subjects exposed to, actively infected with, or recovered from COVID-19. A freely available public database, intended as a resource for researchers studying the immune response to SARS-CoV-2, is where the repertoires were released. Samples came from the ongoing ImmuneRACE study (first 160 participants) plus 1,254 subjects from 6 global collaborators. A de-identified subject ID, COVID-19 status, age in years and sex were almost always included in the sample metadata. Where available, HLA class I and class II types were obtained from metadata supplied by the sample provider rather than from assay-based typing.

Collaborating institutions collected whole blood in K2EDTA tubes following their own protocols. For TCRbeta analysis, collaborators shipped samples in one of three forms: frozen whole blood, isolated PBMCs, or DNA extracted from either of those sample types. The full study reports these points: The amount of clinical and demographic metadata varied by source and participant and was provided uncurated.

TCRbeta CDR3 regions were amplified from genomic DNA by means of the immunoSEQ Assay, a bias-controlled multiplex PCR. On the authors' methods: Nucleated cell counts per sample were estimated from amplification of reference gene primers within the assay. Sequence reads were collapsed and filtered to measure the absolute abundance of every unique TCRbeta CDR3 rearrangement. For each sample, productive Simpson clonality was calculated by taking the square root of Simpson's diversity index across productive rearrangements. The source is immuneACCESS, and TCRdb retained only in-frame sequences with V and J called. Part of the clones is not carried over; for the studies checked, unresolved V genes explain less than half of this, and the remainder is unexplained. That table supplies the V and J calls and clone size; D and trimming were determined from the DNA. In this sample the table shows some 140,000 clones, roughly three quarters of which occur a single time. 15% to 25% of the sample goes to the ten largest clones.

Note on this clone: The specificity of this receptor is unknown. Base qualities are missing; no much larger clone stands one base away.

The TCR was taken from a man older than 75 with acute or convalescent COVID-19. Sequencing was done on a sample of peripheral blood.

Here is the DNA: TGTGCCAGCAGTGGTTCTACAGGGGGCAATGAGCAGTTCTTC. It codes for CASSGSTGGNEQFF. Rearrangement joined TRBV6-6 to TRBJ2-1; TRBD1 fits 8 bases in the junction. The cysteine opens and the phenylalanine closes a CDR3 of 14 amino acids. The kept DNA is CDR3 alone, 42 bases in frame from the first base. V and J are trimmed by 5 bases and 6 bases, and the gene matches miss 6 bases of the junction. CDR1 MNHNY and CDR2 SVGAGI are derived from the germline V gene (reference sequence).